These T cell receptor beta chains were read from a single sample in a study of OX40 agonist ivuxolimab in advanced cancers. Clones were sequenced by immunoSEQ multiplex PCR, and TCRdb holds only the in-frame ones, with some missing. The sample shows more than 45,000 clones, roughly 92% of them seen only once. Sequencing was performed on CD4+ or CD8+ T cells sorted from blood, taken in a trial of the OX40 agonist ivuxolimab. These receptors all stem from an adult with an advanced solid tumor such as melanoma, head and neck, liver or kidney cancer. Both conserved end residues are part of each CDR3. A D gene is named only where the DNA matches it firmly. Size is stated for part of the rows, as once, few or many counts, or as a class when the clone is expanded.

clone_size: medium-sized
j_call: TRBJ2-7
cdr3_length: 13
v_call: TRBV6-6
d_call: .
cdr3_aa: CASSYDGTYEQYF
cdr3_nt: TGTGCCAGCAGTTATGACGGAACCTACGAGCAGTACTTC

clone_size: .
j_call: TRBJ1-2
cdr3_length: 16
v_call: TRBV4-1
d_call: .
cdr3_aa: CASSLQGAGQDYGYTF
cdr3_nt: TGCGCCAGCAGTCTCCAAGGTGCAGGGCAGGACTATGGCTACACCTTC

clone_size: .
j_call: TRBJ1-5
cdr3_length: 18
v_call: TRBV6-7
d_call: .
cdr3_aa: CASSYRIRTGFCSQPQHF
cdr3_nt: TGTGCCAGCAGTTACCGAATCAGAACAGGGTTCTGTAGTCAGCCCCAGCATTTT

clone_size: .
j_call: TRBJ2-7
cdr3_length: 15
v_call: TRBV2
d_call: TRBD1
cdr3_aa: CASSGWDREGYEQYF
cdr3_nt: TGTGCCAGCAGTGGCTGGGACAGGGAGGGCTACGAGCAGTACTTC

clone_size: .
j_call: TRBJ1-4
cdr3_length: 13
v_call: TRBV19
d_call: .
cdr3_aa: CASSSGRNEKLFF
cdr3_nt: TGTGCCAGTAGTTCGGGACGAAATGAAAAACTGTTTTTT

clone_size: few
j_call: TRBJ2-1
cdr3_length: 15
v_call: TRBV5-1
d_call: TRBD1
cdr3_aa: CASSFTGGAYNEQFF
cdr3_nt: TGCGCCAGCAGCTTCACAGGGGGCGCCTACAATGAGCAGTTCTTC

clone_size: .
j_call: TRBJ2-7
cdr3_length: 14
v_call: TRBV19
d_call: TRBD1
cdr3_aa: CASTPTGGIYEQYF
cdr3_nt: TGTGCCAGTACCCCGACAGGGGGGATCTACGAGCAGTACTTC

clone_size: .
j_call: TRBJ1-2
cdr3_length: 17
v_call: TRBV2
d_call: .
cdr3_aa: CAWSTLALGDDKEGYTF
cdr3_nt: TGTGCCTGGAGCACACTTGCGTTAGGGGATGATAAGGAAGGCTACACCTTC

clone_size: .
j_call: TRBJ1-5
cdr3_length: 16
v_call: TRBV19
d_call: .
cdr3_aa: CASSIDLGGPHQPQHF
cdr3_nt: TGTGCCAGTAGTATAGATCTTGGGGGGCCCCATCAGCCCCAGCATTTT

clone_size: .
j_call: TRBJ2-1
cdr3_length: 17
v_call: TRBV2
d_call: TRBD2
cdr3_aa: CASSRPTSGSFNNEQFF
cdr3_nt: TGTGCCAGCAGCCGGCCGACTAGCGGGAGTTTCAACAATGAGCAGTTCTTC

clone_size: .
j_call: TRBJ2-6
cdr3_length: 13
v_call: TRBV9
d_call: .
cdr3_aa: CASSVGWANVLTF
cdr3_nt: TGTGCCAGCAGCGTGGGGTGGGCCAACGTCCTGACTTTC

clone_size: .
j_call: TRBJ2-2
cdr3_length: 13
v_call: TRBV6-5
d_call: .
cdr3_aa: CASSYSRRSELFF
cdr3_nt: TGTGCCAGCAGTTACTCGCGACGCTCGGAGCTGTTTTTT

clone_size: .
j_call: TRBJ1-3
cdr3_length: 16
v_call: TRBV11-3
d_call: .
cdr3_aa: CASSLDSLFSGNTIYF
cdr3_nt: TGTGCCAGCAGCTTGGACAGCTTATTCTCTGGAAACACCATATATTTT

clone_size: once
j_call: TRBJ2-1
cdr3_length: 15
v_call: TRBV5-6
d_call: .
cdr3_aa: CASSPTVSSYNEQFF
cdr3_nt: TGTGCCAGCAGCCCGACCGTCAGCTCCTACAATGAGCAGTTCTTC

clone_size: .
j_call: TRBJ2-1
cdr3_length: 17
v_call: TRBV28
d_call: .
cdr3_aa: CASSNAEGAGEENEQFF
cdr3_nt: TGTGCCAGCAGCAATGCAGAGGGGGCGGGAGAAGAGAATGAGCAGTTCTTC

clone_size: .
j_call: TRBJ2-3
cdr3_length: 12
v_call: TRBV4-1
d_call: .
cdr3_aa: CASSQSTDTQYF
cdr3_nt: TGCGCCAGCAGCCAAAGCACAGATACGCAGTATTTT

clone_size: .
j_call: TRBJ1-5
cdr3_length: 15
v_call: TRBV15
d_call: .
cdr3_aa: CATSRDLFENRPQHF
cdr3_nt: TGTGCCACCAGCAGAGACCTATTTGAGAACCGGCCCCAGCATTTT

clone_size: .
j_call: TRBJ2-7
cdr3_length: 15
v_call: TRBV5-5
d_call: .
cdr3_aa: CASSLAWGSRYEQYF
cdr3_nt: TGTGCCAGCAGCTTGGCCTGGGGCAGTCGATACGAGCAGTACTTC

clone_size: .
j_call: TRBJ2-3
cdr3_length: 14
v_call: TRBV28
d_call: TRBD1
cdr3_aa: CASSGTGSTDTQYF
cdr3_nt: TGTGCCAGCAGTGGGACAGGGAGCACAGATACGCAGTATTTT

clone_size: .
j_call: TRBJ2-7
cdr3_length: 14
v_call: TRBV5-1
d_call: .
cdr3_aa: CASSLGGQTYEQYF
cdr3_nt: TGCGCCAGCAGCTTGGGAGGACAGACCTACGAGCAGTACTTC

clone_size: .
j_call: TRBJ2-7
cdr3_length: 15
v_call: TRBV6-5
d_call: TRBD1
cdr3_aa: CASSYPGQGRDEQYF
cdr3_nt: TGTGCCAGCAGTTATCCGGGACAGGGGCGGGACGAGCAGTACTTC

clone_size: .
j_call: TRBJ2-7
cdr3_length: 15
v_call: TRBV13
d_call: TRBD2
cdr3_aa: CASIPYGGRAGEQYF
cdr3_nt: TGTGCCAGCATTCCCTACGGGGGGAGGGCCGGGGAGCAGTACTTC

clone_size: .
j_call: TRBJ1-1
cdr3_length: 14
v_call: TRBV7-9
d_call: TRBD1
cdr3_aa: CASSRRQGETEAFF
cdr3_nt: TGTGCCAGCAGCCGGAGACAGGGGGAGACTGAAGCTTTCTTT

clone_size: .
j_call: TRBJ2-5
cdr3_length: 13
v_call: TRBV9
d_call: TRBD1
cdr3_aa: CASSVPGGETQYF
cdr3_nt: TGTGCCAGCAGCGTCCCAGGGGGAGAGACCCAGTACTTC

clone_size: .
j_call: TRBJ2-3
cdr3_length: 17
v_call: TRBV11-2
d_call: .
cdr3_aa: CASSFGILPSLPDTQYF
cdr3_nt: TGTGCCAGCAGCTTTGGGATCCTCCCAAGTTTGCCAGATACGCAGTATTTT

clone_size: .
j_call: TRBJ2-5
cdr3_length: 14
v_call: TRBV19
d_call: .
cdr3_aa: CASTSTGASETQYF
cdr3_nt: TGTGCCAGTACTTCAACGGGAGCTTCGGAGACCCAGTACTTC

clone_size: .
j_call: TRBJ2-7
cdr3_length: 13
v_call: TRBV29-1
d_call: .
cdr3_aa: CSVGTGYPYEQYF
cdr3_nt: TGCAGCGTTGGTACAGGGTACCCCTACGAGCAGTACTTC

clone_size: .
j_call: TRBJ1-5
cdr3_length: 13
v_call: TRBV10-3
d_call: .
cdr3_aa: CASDAGGNQPQHF
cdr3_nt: TGTGCCAGCGATGCAGGGGGCAATCAGCCCCAGCATTTT

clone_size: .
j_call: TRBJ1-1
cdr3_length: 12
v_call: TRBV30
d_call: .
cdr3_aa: CAWSGLGTEAFF
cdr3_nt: TGTGCCTGGAGTGGGCTCGGTACTGAAGCTTTCTTT

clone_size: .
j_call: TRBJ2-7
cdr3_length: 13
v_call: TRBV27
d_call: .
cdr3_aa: CASSLSPVYEQYF
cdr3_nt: TGTGCCAGCAGTTTAAGCCCGGTCTACGAGCAGTACTTC

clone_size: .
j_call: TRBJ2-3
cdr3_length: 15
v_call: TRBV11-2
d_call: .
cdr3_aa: CASSTLTAGSDTQYF
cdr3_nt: TGTGCCAGCAGCACATTGACCGCAGGGTCAGATACGCAGTATTTT

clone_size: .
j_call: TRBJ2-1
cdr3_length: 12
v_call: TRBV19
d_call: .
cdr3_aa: CASSRGLDEQFF
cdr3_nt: TGTGCCAGTAGTCGAGGGCTGGATGAGCAGTTCTTC

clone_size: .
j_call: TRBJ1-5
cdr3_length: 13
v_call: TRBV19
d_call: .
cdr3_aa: CASSIRANQPQHF
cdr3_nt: TGTGCCAGTAGTATACGGGCCAATCAGCCCCAGCATTTT

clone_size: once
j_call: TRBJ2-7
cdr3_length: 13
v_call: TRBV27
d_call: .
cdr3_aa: CASSLSTAYEQYF
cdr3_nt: TGTGCCAGCAGTTTGTCAACAGCCTACGAGCAGTACTTC

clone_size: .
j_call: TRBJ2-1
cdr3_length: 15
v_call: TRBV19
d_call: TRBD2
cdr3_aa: CASRPHELAGEEQFF
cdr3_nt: TGTGCCAGTAGGCCACACGAACTAGCGGGAGAGGAGCAGTTCTTC

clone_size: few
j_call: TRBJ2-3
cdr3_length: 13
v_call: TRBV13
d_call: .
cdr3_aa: CASSSSLVRTQYF
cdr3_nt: TGTGCCAGCAGCTCTAGCCTGGTACGGACGCAGTATTTT

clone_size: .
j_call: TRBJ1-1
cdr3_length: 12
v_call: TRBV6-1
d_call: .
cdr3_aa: CASKRQVTEAFF
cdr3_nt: TGTGCCAGCAAGAGACAGGTTACCGAAGCTTTCTTT

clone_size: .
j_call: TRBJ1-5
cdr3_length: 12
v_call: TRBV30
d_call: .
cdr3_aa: CAWGDRAWAQHF
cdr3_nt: TGTGCCTGGGGGGACCGAGCGTGGGCCCAGCATTTT

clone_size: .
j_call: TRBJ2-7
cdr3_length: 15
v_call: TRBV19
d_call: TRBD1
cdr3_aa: CASSITGQGDYEQYF
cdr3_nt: TGTGCCAGTAGTATAACGGGACAGGGCGACTACGAGCAGTACTTC